These 22 T cell receptor beta chains were all obtained from the same sample, sequenced in a study of sequential checkpoint blockade in melanoma. Sequenced by immunoSEQ multiplex PCR; TCRdb stores in-frame clones only, minus some. This repertoire shows 25,000 to 30,000 clones, 60% to 80% found once; its top ten account for more than 20%. Treatment specified: randomized to nivolumab then ipilimumab (arm A) or the reverse (arm B). The source was CD8+ T cells sorted from blood (inferred from file names), collected from a patient given nivolumab and ipilimumab in sequence. The receptors shown here come from a human donor with melanoma.

This rearrangement joins TRBV11-3 to TRBJ2-7; 11 bases fit TRBD2. V was clipped by 5 bases and J by 2 bases; unmatched bases: 5. From germline, CDR1 is SGHNT and CDR2 YENEEA. CDR3 length: 15 amino acids. CDR3 coding DNA: TGTGCCAGCAGCCCGGGACTAGCGGCTACCTACGAGCAGTACTTC. As protein: CASSPGLAATYEQYF.

V usage is TRBV19 and J usage is TRBJ2-1; 7 bases fit TRBD2. Trimming at V came to 7 bases and at J to 4 bases, leaving 10 bases not matched to a gene. Germline V CDR1 and CDR2: LNHDA, SQIVND (reference sequence). The CDR3 spans 15 residues. The CDR3 sequence: CASTLGGSAYNEQFF. The CDR3 DNA reads as TGTGCCAGTACCTTGGGGGGGAGTGCTTACAATGAGCAGTTCTTC.

The chain recombines TRBV9 with TRBJ1-2, with D uncertain. CDR1 is SGDLS, CDR2 YYNGEE, per germline. V lost 3 bases and J lost 8, with 8 bases in between. The CDR3 loop spans 11 amino acids. The CDR3 DNA sequence: TGTGCCAGCAGCGCCCTGGGCGGCTACACCTTC. Translated, it gives CASSALGGYTF.

CDR3 residues: CASSPRLARTDTQYF. CDR3 DNA: TGCGCCAGCAGCCCGAGACTAGCGCGCACAGATACGCAGTATTTT. V is TRBV4-3 and J is TRBJ2-3, with 8 bases lining up with TRBD2. The CDR3 runs to 15 residues. The ends lost 4 bases at V and 1 base at J; junction bases unmatched: 4. The germline V gene encodes CDR1 LGHNA and CDR2 YSLEER.

This clone was seen only once. The J gene is TRBJ2-3, the V gene TRBV4-1, with D perhaps TRBD1 (6 bases). The CDR3 covers 15 residues. Deletions cut 0 bases from V and 0 bases from J, with 7 bases between. Germline V lookup: CDR1 MGHRA, CDR2 YSYEKL. CDR3 in DNA: TGCGCCAGCAGCCAAGAAGACAGGAGCACAGATACGCAGTATTTT. It translates to CASSQEDRSTDTQYF.

V usage is TRBV10-2 and J usage is TRBJ1-1; 9 bases are a match to TRBD1. Losses at the gene ends were 2 bases for V and 4 bases for J; bases not matched to a gene: 17. Germline V gene lookup returns CDR1 WSHSY and CDR2 SAAADI. This CDR3 has 19 amino acids. In nucleotides, the CDR3 is TGCGCCAGCAGTGAGGGGCTGGGACAGGGAGGGATCGGGTTCACTGAAGCTTTCTTT. Translated: CASSEGLGQGGIGFTEAFF.

This chain connects TRBV4-3 to TRBJ1-2, with 7 bases that match TRBD1. J was trimmed by 6 bases and V by 4 bases; bases with no gene match: 5. The CDR3 totals 13 residues. Germline assignment: CDR1 LGHNA and CDR2 YSLEER. In DNA, the CDR3 is TGCGCCAGCAGCCTATACGGGACAGATGGCTACACCTTC. Its protein product is CASSLYGTDGYTF.

This clone is labeled as medium-sized. The V gene is TRBV19, the J gene TRBJ1-5; a possible D gene is TRBD1 (5 bases). The CDR3 sequence is 15 residues long. Germline V lookup: CDR1 LNHDA, CDR2 SQIVND (reference sequence). V lost 5 bases and J lost 0, with 11 bases in between. The CDR3 region is CASSPGSVSNQPQHF. In nucleotides, the CDR3 is TGTGCCAGTAGTCCAGGGTCTGTTAGCAATCAGCCCCAGCATTTT.

The chain uses TRBV16 and TRBJ1-1; D call uncertain. The V gene lost 5 bases and the J gene lost 12 bases, with 13 bases spanning the gap. There are 11 residues in the CDR3. CDR1 KGHSY and CDR2 FQNENV come from the germline V gene. The CDR3, as DNA: TGTGCCAGCAGCTTAACACCAGAACCTTTCTTT. Its translation is CASSLTPEPFF.

The rearrangement links TRBV4-3 to TRBJ2-7; D possibly corresponds to TRBD2 (6 bases). Trimming shortened V by 4 bases and J by 2 bases, and 15 bases separated the two germline ends. Germline loops: CDR1 LGHNA, CDR2 YSLEER. The CDR3 has 15 residues. The CDR3 reads CASSLSPGVPYEQYF. In DNA form, the CDR3 reads TGCGCCAGCAGCCTCAGCCCGGGGGTTCCCTACGAGCAGTACTTC.

The chain joins TRBV4-2 to TRBJ2-1; 12 bases map to TRBD2. Germline lookup yields CDR1 LGHNA and CDR2 YNFKEQ. CDR3 length: 14 amino acids. Losses at the gene ends were 7 bases for V and 8 bases for J; bases not matched to a gene: 6. The CDR3 DNA sequence: TGTGCCAGCAAAGGACTAGCGGGGTGGGATGAGCAGTTCTTC. It yields the protein CASKGLAGWDEQFF.

CDR3 region: CASSLALPYEQYF. The DNA for the CDR3 is TGTGCCAGCAGCTTAGCCCTACCCTACGAGCAGTACTTC. V usage is TRBV5-5 and J usage is TRBJ2-7; D gene uncertain. V was trimmed by 2 bases and J by 2 bases, leaving 8 bases between them. CDR3 length: 13 amino acids. CDR1 and CDR2 from the germline V gene are SGHKS and YYEKEE (reference sequence).

V and J are TRBV4-3 and TRBJ1-2; 9 bases fit TRBD1. Germline assignment: CDR1 LGHNA and CDR2 YSLEER. The V gene end was trimmed by 0 bases and the J gene end by 8 bases; junction bases not matched to a gene: 7. This CDR3 contains 15 residues. The CDR3 DNA reads as TGCGCCAGCAGCCAAGAGGCCGGGACAGGGAAAGGCTACACCTTC. Translating it yields CASSQEAGTGKGYTF.

The chain links TRBV13 to TRBJ2-7; D gene ambiguous. From germline, CDR1 is PRHDT and CDR2 FYEKMQ (reference sequence). The CDR3 is 12 amino acids. V was shortened by 5 bases and J by 3 bases, with 8 bases between the two germline ends. CDR3 protein: CASSPQNYEQYF. The CDR3 DNA reads TGTGCCAGCAGCCCACAGAACTACGAGCAGTACTTC.

This clone rates as medium-sized (0.01 to 0.1%). The rearrangement joins TRBV5-5 to TRBJ1-2, with D maybe TRBD1 (5 bases). CDR1 and CDR2 from the germline V gene are SGHKS and YYEKEE (reference sequence). There are 14 residues in the CDR3. V dropped 1 base and J dropped 8 bases, with 15 bases sitting between them. CDR3 residues: CASSLYDSPYGYTF. The DNA for the CDR3 is TGTGCCAGCAGCTTGTACGACAGCCCATACGGCTACACCTTC.

The chain has TRBV9 and TRBJ1-3; D not resolved. The germline V gene encodes CDR1 SGDLS and CDR2 YYNGEE. The V gene lost 1 base and the J gene lost 2 bases, with 16 bases spanning the gap. This CDR3 is built from 17 residues. This CDR3 is CASSVTGRTGTGNTIYF. The CDR3 DNA reads as TGTGCCAGCAGCGTAACCGGCCGGACTGGTACTGGAAACACCATATATTTT.

The genes are TRBV7-2 and TRBJ2-1, with D unclear. Germline V gene data show CDR1 as SGHTA and CDR2 as FQGNSA. The CDR3 spans 12 residues. Between the trimmed V and J ends, which lost 2 bases and 10 bases, there was a span of 9 bases. DNA of the CDR3: TGTGCCAGCAGCTTACGGGTGGCGGAGCAGTTCTTC. It translates to CASSLRVAEQFF.

The DNA for the CDR3 is TGCGCCAGCAGCCAAGATTATGGGGGGTCGCACACTGAAGCTTTCTTT. This encodes CASSQDYGGSHTEAFF. The chain recombines TRBV4-1 with TRBJ1-1; the D gene is possibly TRBD1 (5 bases). Trimming took off 0 bases at V and 3 bases at J, with 14 bases between the two ends. Per the germline V gene, CDR1 is MGHRA and CDR2 is YSYEKL. The CDR3 consists of 16 residues.

The chain combines TRBV4-1 with TRBJ2-3, with D maybe TRBD1 (6 bases). Germline V CDR1 and CDR2: MGHRA, YSYEKL. V was clipped by 4 bases and J by 2 bases, with 13 bases between them. The CDR3 is 15 residues long. The CDR3 sequence: CASSPRDTITDTQYF. The CDR3 DNA reads TGCGCCAGCAGCCCCCGGGACACGATCACAGATACGCAGTATTTT.

This clone was recorded only once. The J gene is TRBJ1-2, the V gene TRBV13, with a possible D match to TRBD1 (6 bases). Germline V gives CDR1 PRHDT, CDR2 FYEKMQ (reference sequence). Trimming cost V 6 bases and J 7 bases, with 21 bases left between them. The CDR3 has 15 amino acids. The CDR3 nucleotides read TGTGCCAGCAGTTACCAACAGGGTCCTGGATGTGGCTACACCTTC. Translating it yields CASSYQQGPGCGYTF.

V usage is TRBV6-5 and J usage is TRBJ2-1, with 8 positions matching TRBD1. Germline trimming cut 4 bases from V and 3 bases from J; bases unmatched to any gene: 2. The length of the CDR3 is 14 residues. In germline, CDR1 is MNHEY, CDR2 SVGAGI. DNA for the CDR3: TGTGCCAGCAGTTCAGGGGGCCTCTACAATGAGCAGTTCTTC. Translated, it gives CASSSGGLYNEQFF.

The chain links TRBV15 to TRBJ2-7; 9 positions match TRBD1. With 4 bases clipped from V and 3 bases from J, the junction kept 7 bases outside the gene matches. CDR1 is LNHNV, CDR2 YYDKDF, per germline (reference sequence). The CDR3 runs to 15 residues. CDR3 DNA: TGTGCCACCAGCAATACGGGACAGGGATTCTACGAGCAGTACTTC. It encodes CATSNTGQGFYEQYF. Using reference TRBV15 and TRBJ2-7 for the parts outside the CDR3, the full variable domain is DAMVIQNPRYQVTQFGKPVTLSCSQTLNHNVMYWYQQKSSQAPKLLFHYYDKDFNNEADTPDNFQSRRPNTSFCFLDIRSPGLGDTAMYLCATSNTGQGFYEQYFGPGTRLTVT.